This T cell receptor beta chain stems from a study of shared clonotypes between healthy human individuals. The germline gives CDR1 KGHSH, CDR2 LQKENI. Trimming pared 0 bases from V and 6 bases from J, leaving 18 bases between. CDR3 length: 17 amino acids. Some 27,000 T cell genomes, or approximately 0.2 ug DNA, went into the sorted-subset replicate PCRs. Clones were read by immunoSEQ multiplex PCR, and TCRdb kept only the in-frame ones, dropping some. The data contain 950,000 to 1,100,000 clones, roughly 80% of them seen just once; the ten biggest clones take up approximately 1.5%. V gene TRBV18 combines with J gene TRBJ2-1; D gene uncertain. The receptor was isolated from a man aged 18 to 30 in good health. Sequenced input: memory CD4+ T cells sorted from blood. Described subset: CD45RA-negative fraction. CDR3 nucleotides: TGTGCCAGCTCACCACCTAACCAGAACCTCGCCATCAATGAGCAGTTCTTC. It encodes CASSPPNQNLAINEQFF.